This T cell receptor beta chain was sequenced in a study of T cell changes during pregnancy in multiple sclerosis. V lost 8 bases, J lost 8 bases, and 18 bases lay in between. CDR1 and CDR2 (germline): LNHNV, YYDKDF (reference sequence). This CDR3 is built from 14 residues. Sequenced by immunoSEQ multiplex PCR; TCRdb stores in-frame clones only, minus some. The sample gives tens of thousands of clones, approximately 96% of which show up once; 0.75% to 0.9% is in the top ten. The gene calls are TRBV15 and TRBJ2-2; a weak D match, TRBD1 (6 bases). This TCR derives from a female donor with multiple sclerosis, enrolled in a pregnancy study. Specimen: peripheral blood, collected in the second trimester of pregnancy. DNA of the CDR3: TGTGCCACCCGAAACAGGGTGACTGGTGGGGAGCTGTTTTTT. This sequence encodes CATRNRVTGGELFF.